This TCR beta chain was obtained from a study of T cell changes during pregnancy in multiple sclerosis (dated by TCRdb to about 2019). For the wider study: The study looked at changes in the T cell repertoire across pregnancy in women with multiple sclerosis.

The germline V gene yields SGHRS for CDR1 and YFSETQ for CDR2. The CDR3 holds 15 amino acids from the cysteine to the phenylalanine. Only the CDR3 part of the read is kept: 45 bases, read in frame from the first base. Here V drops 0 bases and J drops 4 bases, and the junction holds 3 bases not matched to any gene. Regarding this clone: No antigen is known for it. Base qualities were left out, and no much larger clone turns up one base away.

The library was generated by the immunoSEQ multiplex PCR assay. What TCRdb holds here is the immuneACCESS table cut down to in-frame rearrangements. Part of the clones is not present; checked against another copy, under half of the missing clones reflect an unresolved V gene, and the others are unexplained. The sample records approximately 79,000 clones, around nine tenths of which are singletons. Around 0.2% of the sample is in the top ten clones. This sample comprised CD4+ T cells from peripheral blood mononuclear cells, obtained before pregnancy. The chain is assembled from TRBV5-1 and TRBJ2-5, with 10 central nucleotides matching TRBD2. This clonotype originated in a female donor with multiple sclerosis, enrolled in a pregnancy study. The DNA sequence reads TGCGCCAGCAGCTTGGTCCCTAGCGGGAGAGAGACCCAGTACTTC. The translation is CASSLVPSGRETQYF.